This T cell receptor (beta chain) appears in the sequencing data of a study of OX40 agonist ivuxolimab in advanced cancers. The CDR3 sequence is 14 residues long. In germline, CDR1 is SEHNR, CDR2 FQNEAQ (reference sequence). Trimming cost V 1 base and J 2 bases, with 7 bases left between them. Data came from immunoSEQ multiplex PCR; TCRdb stores just in-frame clones and leaves some out. The repertoire holds 77,000 or so clones, with roughly 87% as singletons. Whole-study findings and limits: Certain nonresponders likewise exhibited a low normalized T-cell clonal expansion.

With regard to this clone: No antigen is known for it. Other DNA sequences of this sample code for an identical CDR3.

Sequences were derived from CD4+ or CD8+ T cells sorted from blood, sampled in a trial of the OX40 agonist ivuxolimab. The source is an adult with an advanced solid tumor such as melanoma, head and neck, liver or kidney cancer. V is TRBV7-9 and J is TRBJ2-3, with D perhaps TRBD1 (5 bases). This CDR3 is CASSLGTNTDTQYF. CDR3 in DNA: TGTGCCAGCAGCTTAGGGACAAACACAGATACGCAGTATTTT.